The clone carrying this T cell receptor beta chain occurred a few times. Its specificity is unknown. CDR1 is SEHNR, CDR2 FQNEAQ, per germline (reference sequence). This CDR3 comprises 17 residues. With 5 bases clipped from V and 4 bases from J, the junction kept 9 bases outside the gene matches. TCRdb passed the reads through MiXCR, listing each CDR3 protein once. Among about a million distinct CDR3 sequences listed, 31% were seen once. The sample is drawn from a study of T cell repertoires in cytomegalovirus infection. Across the study: HLA-C-restricted CMV epitopes, recently identified, and well-studied HLA-B-restricted ones were used by the study. TCR beta signatures that were public indicated CMV infection and matching HLA type. Study findings and constraints: Summed frequency of public TCR beta families distinguished CMV carriers with the relevant HLA. CMV-specific TCR beta clonotypes restricted by HLA-C dominated the ex vivo response.

This clonotype was obtained from a human donor in good health (CMV status not recorded). Some clones in this sample may be carry-over from other donors' samples. The specimen was cultured CD8+ T cells from PBMCs, collected from culture after CMV antigen stimulation. The V gene is TRBV7-9, the J gene TRBJ2-1; 12 bases are shared with TRBD2. CDR3 bases: TGTGCCAGCAGCGAAGGGCCGGGACTAGCGGGTTACAATGAGCAGTTCTTC. It translates to CASSEGPGLAGYNEQFF. The full variable domain, with the rest looked up from reference TRBV7-9 and TRBJ2-1, is DTGVSQNPRHKITKRGQNVTFRCDPISEHNRLYWYRQTLGQGPEFLTYFQNEAQLEKSRLLSDRFSAERPKGSFSTLEIQRTEQGDSAMYLCASSEGPGLAGYNEQFFGPGTRLTVL.